What follows are 20 T cell receptor beta chains derived from one specimen sequenced in a study of OX40 agonist ivuxolimab in advanced cancers. The assay was immunoSEQ multiplex PCR, and TCRdb's table has in-frame clones only and misses some. The sample shows over 30,000 clones, almost 85% of them seen only once. The specimen was CD4+ or CD8+ T cells sorted from blood, collected in a trial of the OX40 agonist ivuxolimab. The receptor source for this set is an adult with an advanced solid tumor such as melanoma, head and neck, liver or kidney cancer.

The chain employs TRBV6-1 and TRBJ1-6; no clear D. Germline CDR1 is MNHNS and CDR2 is SASEGT. The CDR3 has 14 amino acids. Trimming left V 2 bases short and J 6 bases short, with 8 bases between. CDR3 sequence reads: CASSELPGNSPLHF. In DNA, the CDR3 is TGTGCCAGCAGTGAATTACCAGGTAATTCACCCCTCCACTTT.

The chain recombines TRBV14 with TRBJ1-5; D not certain. Germline V gene lookup returns CDR1 SGHDN and CDR2 FVKESK. V gave up 1 base and J gave up 5 bases, with 18 bases separating them. This CDR3 has 17 residues. The CDR3 DNA reads as TGTGCCAGCAGCCAAGTGGGTACTTTATATAATTATCAGCCCCAGCATTTT. Amino acid sequence: CASSQVGTLYNYQPQHF.

The V gene is TRBV5-1, the J gene TRBJ2-1; the match to TRBD1 covers 8 bases. In germline, CDR1 is SGHRS, CDR2 YFSETQ. V trimming: 4 bases; J trimming: 6 bases; junction bases outside the gene matches: 12. CDR3 size: 16 residues. Here the CDR3 DNA reads TGCGCCAGCAGCCGAACCGGGACAGGAACCTTCAATGAGCAGTTCTTC. Translated, it gives CASSRTGTGTFNEQFF.

V is TRBV15 and J is TRBJ2-1; no reliable D call. The V end was cut by 1 base, the J end by 2 bases, with 12 bases between. The CDR3 is made up of 16 amino acids. The germline CDR1 and CDR2 sequences are LNHNV and YYDKDF (reference sequence). CDR3 protein: CATSRGQISPYNEQFF. CDR3 in DNA: TGTGCCACCAGCAGAGGCCAGATATCCCCCTACAATGAGCAGTTCTTC.

This clone was counted a few times. The chain recombines TRBV5-1 with TRBJ2-7, with 7 bases fitting TRBD2. The CDR3 has 15 residues. CDR1 SGHRS and CDR2 YFSETQ come from the germline V gene. J lost 3 bases, V lost 0 bases, and 6 bases had no gene match. CDR3 bases: TGCGCCAGCAGCTTGGTTCGGCGGGGGAACTACGAGCAGTACTTC. Protein sequence: CASSLVRRGNYEQYF.

The rearrangement joins TRBV18 to TRBJ1-3; D unclear. The CDR3 loop spans 13 amino acids. CDR1 and CDR2 (germline): KGHSH, LQKENI. V lost 5 bases, J lost 8 bases, and 13 bases lay in between. The CDR3, as DNA: TGTGCCAGCTCAGCAAACTACGGGGACACCATATATTTT. Protein sequence: CASSANYGDTIYF.

This clone was counted a few times. The rearrangement joins TRBV7-2 to TRBJ2-5; a weak D match, TRBD1 (5 bases). Germline CDR1 is SGHTA and CDR2 is FQGNSA. The CDR3 has 16 residues. Trimming removed 3 bases at V and 5 bases at J, with 19 bases between. CDR3 protein: CASSLSQGLVGETQYF. CDR3 nucleotide sequence: TGTGCCAGCAGCTTGAGTCAGGGCTTAGTAGGGGAGACCCAGTACTTC. Filled out from reference TRBV7-2 and TRBJ2-5, the complete variable domain reads GAGVSQSPSNKVTEKGKDVELRCDPISGHTALYWYRQSLGQGLEFLIYFQGNSAPDKSGLPSDRFSAERTGGSVSTLTIQRTQQEDSAVYLCASSLSQGLVGETQYFGPGTRLLVL.

The V gene is TRBV7-2, the J gene TRBJ2-7, with 9 positions matching TRBD2. V shed 1 base and J 0 bases; nucleotides not matched to a gene: 4. The germline CDR1 and CDR2 sequences are SGHTA and FQGNSA. The CDR3 consists of 16 residues. CDR3 bases: TGTGCCAGCAGCTTAGGTGGAGCGGGGGGCTCCTACGAGCAGTACTTC. Amino acids: CASSLGGAGGSYEQYF.

The rearrangement joins TRBV30 to TRBJ2-2; D remains ambiguous. Germline assignment: CDR1 GTSNPN and CDR2 SVGIG (reference sequence). The CDR3 extends over 16 amino acids. V lost 7 bases and J lost 0, with 18 bases in between. CDR3 amino acids: CASTVGPLSNTGELFF. The CDR3 coding sequence is TGTGCCTCTACTGTAGGGCCCCTTTCGAACACCGGGGAGCTGTTTTTT.

The chain recombines TRBV7-2 with TRBJ1-4, with D unclear. Trimming pared 5 bases from V and 8 bases from J, leaving 12 bases between. Germline V CDR1 and CDR2: SGHTA, FQGNSA. The CDR3 covers 13 residues. The CDR3 coding sequence is TGTGCCAGCAGCCCTCGGTTCTGGGAAAAACTGTTTTTT. It codes for CASSPRFWEKLFF.

This chain connects TRBV30 to TRBJ2-1, with TRBD2 identical over 7 bases. The germline V gene encodes CDR1 GTSNPN and CDR2 SVGIG (reference sequence). The CDR3 length is 12 residues. With V trimmed by 3 bases and J by 11 bases, 7 bases remained unmatched. The CDR3 coding sequence is TGTGCCTGGAGGTTTGAGCGGGGCCAGCAGTTCTTC. Translating it yields CAWRFERGQQFF. The complete variable domain, with remaining parts taken from reference TRBV30 and TRBJ2-1, reads SQTIHQWPATLVQPVGSPLSLECTVEGTSNPNLYWYRQAAGRGLQLLFYSVGIGQISSEVPQNLSASRPQDRQFILSSKKLLLSDSGFYLCAWRFERGQQFFGPGTRLTVL.

As concerns this clone: One junction end does not reproduce the germline sequence, and a read error may be involved. The V and J genes are TRBV7-7 and TRBJ2-7, with D possibly being TRBD1 (5 bases). Looked up from germline, CDR1 is SSHAT and CDR2 is FNYEAQ (reference sequence). The CDR3 spans 13 residues. The CDR3 DNA follows: TGTGCTAGCAGCTTGGACACGACCTACGAGCAGTACTTC. As protein: CASSLDTTYEQYF.

This clone was seen more than once but under ten times. V gene TRBV19 combines with J gene TRBJ1-5; D not certain. The CDR3 sequence is 16 residues long. With 2 bases removed from V and 2 bases from J, the gap between germline ends came to 13 bases. Germline CDR1 and CDR2: LNHDA and SQIVND (reference sequence). CDR3 amino acids: CASSITGQLGNQPQHF. The CDR3, as DNA: TGTGCCAGTAGTATAACTGGGCAGTTAGGCAATCAGCCCCAGCATTTT.

For this clone: The junction does not match germline at one end; this may be a read error. The chain employs TRBV7-2 and TRBJ2-1, with 7 bases lining up with TRBD2. CDR1 SGHTA and CDR2 FQGNSA come from the germline V gene. This CDR3 is built from 11 residues. CDR3: CASSFGLGPVF. Here the CDR3 DNA reads TGTGCCAGCAGCTTTGGACTAGGGCCTGTCTTC.

The chain combines TRBV28 with TRBJ2-5; 9 bases fit TRBD2. The CDR3 has 16 amino acids. Germline CDR1 reads MDHEN; CDR2 reads SYDVKM. J was trimmed by 0 bases and V by 4 bases; bases with no gene match: 6. CDR3 bases: TGTGCCAGCAGTTCCGGGACTAGCCTGTACCAAGAGACCCAGTACTTC. Its protein is CASSSGTSLYQETQYF.

The rearrangement joins TRBV6-1 to TRBJ1-1; D is possibly TRBD1 (6 bases). Germline CDR1 reads MNHNS; CDR2 reads SASEGT. The CDR3 runs to 14 residues. V lost 4 bases to trimming and J lost 3 bases, with 12 bases between them. The CDR3 region is CASSGNTGYTEAFF. The DNA for the CDR3 is TGTGCCAGCAGTGGTAATACAGGGTACACTGAAGCTTTCTTT.

V usage is TRBV5-1 and J usage is TRBJ1-4; maybe TRBD1 (5 bases). CDR3 length: 14 amino acids. With 4 bases removed from V and 2 bases from J, the gap between germline ends came to 9 bases. The germline gives CDR1 SGHRS, CDR2 YFSETQ. The CDR3 region is CASSRGDTNEKLFF. CDR3 in DNA: TGCGCCAGCAGCCGCGGGGACACTAATGAAAAACTGTTTTTT.

J is TRBJ1-2 and V is TRBV4-1, with unresolved D. Germline CDR1 MGHRA, CDR2 YSYEKL. V lost 0 bases to trimming and J lost 10 bases, with 18 bases between them. The CDR3 sequence is 15 residues long. The CDR3 DNA reads TGCGCCAGCAGCCAAGAACCCCGGTTTCCGATTCACTACACCTTC. It specifies CASSQEPRFPIHYTF.

This rearrangement joins TRBV5-4 to TRBJ2-1, with 8 bases that match TRBD2. CDR1 is SGHNT, CDR2 YYREEE, per germline (reference sequence). This CDR3 has 15 amino acids. Trimming took 3 bases from V and 5 from J; bases not matched to a gene: 7. The CDR3 sequence is CASSYGAGDHNEQFF. CDR3 DNA: TGTGCCAGCAGCTACGGAGCGGGAGACCACAATGAGCAGTTCTTC.

The CDR3 DNA reads as TGTGCCAGCATTCCTTGGGGGCCCGCCACAGATACGCAGTATTTT. It yields the protein CASIPWGPATDTQYF. J is TRBJ2-3 and V is TRBV6-5, with TRBD1 as a possible D gene (6 bases). The germline V gene encodes CDR1 MNHEY and CDR2 SVGAGI. This CDR3 spans 15 amino acids. V lost 7 bases to trimming and J lost 2 bases, with 16 bases between them.